This T cell receptor (beta chain) derives from a study of pediatric ulcerative colitis. Rectal tissue came from one to two pinch biopsies taken at colonoscopy. The junction had 6 bases not matched to a gene; V was cut back by 5 bases and J by 2 bases. The CDR3 extends over 14 amino acids. Germline assignment: CDR1 SGHNT and CDR2 YENEEA. This clone was observed a handful of times. Measured with immunoSEQ multiplex PCR; TCRdb has only the in-frame clones, and not every one. The table lists 20,000 to 30,000 clones, approximately 71% of them singletons. Sequenced input: gut tissue. This sequence originates from a boy younger than 18 with severe ulcerative colitis. The V and J genes are TRBV11-3 and TRBJ2-7, with 7 bases identical to TRBD1. CDR3 amino acids: CASSREQGTYEQYF. As DNA, the CDR3 is TGTGCCAGCAGCCGAGAACAGGGGACCTACGAGCAGTACTTC.